This T cell receptor (beta chain) was profiled in a study of Graves' ophthalmopathy and Graves' hyperthyroidism (dated by TCRdb to the late 2010s). Background for the entire study: Stable hyperthyroidism was defined as no progression to ophthalmopathy within 18 months of follow-up. To tell Graves' ophthalmopathy apart from Graves' hyperthyroidism, and to predict which patients would progress to ophthalmopathy, the study relied on TCR beta repertoire signatures. In total, 135 blood samples were TCR-sequenced: fewer than 50 ophthalmopathy, under 85 hyperthyroidism and some 17 hyperthyroidism-to-ophthalmopathy patients. To explore V-J signatures distinguishing ophthalmopathy from hyperthyroidism, a discovery set of 100 patients (43 ophthalmopathy, around 55 stable hyperthyroidism) was enrolled. For independent validation, a separate cohort was made up of some 18 hyperthyroidism patients plus 17 patients who later progressed from hyperthyroidism to ophthalmopathy. In five or six hyperthyroidism patients, T-cell repertoires of thyroid tissue and blood were compared. Following sample collection, hyperthyroidism patients were given methimazole at a starting dose of 30 mg daily, and ophthalmopathy patients were given high-dose intravenous methylprednisolone. On the study overall, not on this receptor specifically: In validation, the model predicted ophthalmopathy progression with more than 70% sensitivity and less than 80% specificity; 12 predicted patients were CT-confirmed with GO in a median of approximately six months. Most expanded thyroid clonotypes with frequency above 0.001 were also detected in blood, suggesting blood repertoires may reflect the thyroid immune response. In cross-validation, the 13-signature model distinguished ophthalmopathy from stable hyperthyroidism with approximately 90% sensitivity and around 81% specificity, while in the test set the corresponding values were about 80% and 75%. Sample size was not statistically predetermined, and group allocation was not concealed from the investigators.

Hyperthyroidism patients were newly diagnosed, with disease duration under 2 months, and aged 18 to 65 years. Anyone with other autoimmune diseases, uncontrolled infections, pregnancy or lactation was excluded from the study. Clinical symptoms, serum thyroxine, TRAb, thyroid ultrasound and orbital computed tomography were used for diagnosis. Total RNA was extracted using Trizol reagent, and RNA quality was checked on an Agilent 2100 Bioanalyzer. Relative to germline, V is missing 1 base and J is missing 1 base, with 12 bases of the junction outside any gene match. The germline V gene encodes CDR1 LNHDA and CDR2 SQIVND (reference sequence). The CDR3 measures 19 amino acids from cysteine to phenylalanine. The CDR3 DNA has 57 bases and is translated from base 1. For repertoire sequencing, TCR beta CDR3 regions were amplified from RNA transcripts. HTBI primers and the Qiagen OneStep RT-PCR kit were used in a first-round RT-PCR, which was followed by a second-round multiplex PCR, size selection and purification. Libraries were sequenced paired-end with 100 bp reads on an Illumina HiSeq2000. For the original study's pipeline: SOAPnuke was used to process the reads, removing any read that contained adapters or uncalled bases, had a mean Phred below 15, or lacked an exact match to the constant primer or identifier. COPE v1.2.5 was used to merge the high-quality paired reads. Each unique nucleotide sequence was treated as a clonotype, and MiTCR v1.1 was used to align the clonotypes to the IMGT TRB V, D and J references. The analysis was limited to V-J combinations with a frequency above 0.0001, which together covered roughly 99% of the repertoires. A TCR clonal expansion and chaos score per V-J combination was defined as the ratio of F50 clonal expansion to chaos observed in the TCRdist matrix. Welch's t-statistics and random forest were used to reduce features to about a dozen V-J combinations, which were fed into a naive Bayes classifier. The similarity between thyroid and blood repertoires was quantified using the Morisita-Horn index. TCRdb took the public reads, trimmed them with fastp at Q25, ran MiXCR for clone calling and kept in-frame beta chains. A single entry per CDR3 protein holds the most common genes and DNA from its merged rows. The V and J calls, along with clone size, are taken from TCRdb and not from the paper's own processing. The sample has about 1.1 million distinct CDR3 sequences on record, approximately 35% of them singletons. Over 8.5% of the sample rests with the top ten.

Regarding this clonotype: What this receptor recognizes is not known. Nothing much larger sits one base from this clone, and base qualities are not available.

This TCR was recovered from an adult man with Graves' hyperthyroidism. The sequenced sample consisted of peripheral blood or thyroid tissue (not recorded which). Rearrangement joined TRBV19 to TRBJ2-5, and 10 bases in between align with TRBD2. DNA sequence: TGTGCCAGTAGTATAGGACTAGCGGGTGCCCAACCCCGCCAAGAGACCCAGTACTTC. This yields the protein CASSIGLAGAQPRQETQYF.